Below, one T cell receptor beta chain is given with its context. Treatment in this sample: randomized to nivolumab then ipilimumab (arm A) or the reverse (arm B). This entry belongs to a study of sequential checkpoint blockade in melanoma. Germline values: CDR1 MNHGY, CDR2 SAAAGT. The CDR3 is 13 residues long. The germline V and J ends were trimmed by 4 bases and 1 base, with 8 bases remaining between them. The method was immunoSEQ multiplex PCR; TCRdb's version includes in-frame clones alone and lacks a portion of them. The table records more than 30,000 clones, around 32% of them present only once. The receptor was derived from a human donor with melanoma. The chain employs TRBV6-8 and TRBJ2-7; the D is unclear. Sample: tumor tissue (inferred from file names), taken from a patient given nivolumab and ipilimumab in sequence. CDR3 sequence: CASSSSTSYEQYF. The CDR3 DNA follows: TGTGCCAGCAGTTCGTCCACATCCTACGAGCAGTACTTC.